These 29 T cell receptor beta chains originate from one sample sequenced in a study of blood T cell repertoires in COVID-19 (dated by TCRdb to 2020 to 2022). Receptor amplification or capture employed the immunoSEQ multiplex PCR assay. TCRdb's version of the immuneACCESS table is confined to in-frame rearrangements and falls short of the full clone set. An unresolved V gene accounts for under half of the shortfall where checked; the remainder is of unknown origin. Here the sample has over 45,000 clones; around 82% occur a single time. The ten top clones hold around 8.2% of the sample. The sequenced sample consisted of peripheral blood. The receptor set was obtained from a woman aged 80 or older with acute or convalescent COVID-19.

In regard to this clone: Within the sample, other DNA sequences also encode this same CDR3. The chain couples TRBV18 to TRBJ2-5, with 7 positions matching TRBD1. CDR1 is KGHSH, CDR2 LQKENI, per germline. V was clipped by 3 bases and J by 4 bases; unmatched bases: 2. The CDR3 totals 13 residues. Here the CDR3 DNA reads TGTGCCAGCTCACCGGGACAGCGAGAGACCCAGTACTTC. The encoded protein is CASSPGQRETQYF.

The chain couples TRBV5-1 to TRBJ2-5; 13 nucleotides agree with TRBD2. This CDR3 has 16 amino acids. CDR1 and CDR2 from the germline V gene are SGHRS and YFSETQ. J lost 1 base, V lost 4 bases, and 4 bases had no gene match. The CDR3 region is CASSIGLAGAQETQYF. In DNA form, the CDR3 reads TGCGCCAGCAGCATTGGACTAGCGGGAGCCCAAGAGACCCAGTACTTC.

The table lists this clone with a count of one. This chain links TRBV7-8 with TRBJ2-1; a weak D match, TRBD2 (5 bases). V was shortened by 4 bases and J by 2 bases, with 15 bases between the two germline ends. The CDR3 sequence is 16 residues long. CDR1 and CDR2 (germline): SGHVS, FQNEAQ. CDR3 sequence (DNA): TGTGCCAGCAGCTCCTTTAGCGCTGCGGCCTACAATGAGCAGTTCTTC. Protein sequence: CASSSFSAAAYNEQFF.

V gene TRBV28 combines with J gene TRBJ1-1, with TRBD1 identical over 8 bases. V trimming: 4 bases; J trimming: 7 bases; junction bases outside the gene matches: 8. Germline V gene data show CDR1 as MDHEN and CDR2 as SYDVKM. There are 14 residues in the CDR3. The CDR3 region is CASSSNQGAFEAFF. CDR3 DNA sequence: TGTGCCAGCAGTTCGAATCAGGGGGCGTTTGAAGCTTTCTTT.

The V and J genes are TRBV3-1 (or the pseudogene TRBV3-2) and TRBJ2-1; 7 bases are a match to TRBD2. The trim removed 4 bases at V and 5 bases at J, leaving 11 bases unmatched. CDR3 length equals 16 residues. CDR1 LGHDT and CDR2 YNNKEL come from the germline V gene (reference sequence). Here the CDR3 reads CASSLRGGLGHNEQFF. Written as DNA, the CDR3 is TGTGCCAGCAGCCTCCGAGGTGGACTAGGGCACAATGAGCAGTTCTTC.

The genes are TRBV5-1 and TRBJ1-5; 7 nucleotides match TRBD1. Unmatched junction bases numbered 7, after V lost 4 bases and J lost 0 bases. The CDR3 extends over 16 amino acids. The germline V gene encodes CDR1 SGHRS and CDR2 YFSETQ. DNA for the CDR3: TGCGCCAGCAGCCCCGGACAGGAAATTAGCAATCAGCCCCAGCATTTT. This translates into CASSPGQEISNQPQHF.

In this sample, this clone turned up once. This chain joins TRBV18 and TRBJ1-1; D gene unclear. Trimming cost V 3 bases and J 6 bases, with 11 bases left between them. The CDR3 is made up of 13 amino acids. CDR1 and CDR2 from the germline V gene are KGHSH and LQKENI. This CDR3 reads CASSPTFLAEAFF. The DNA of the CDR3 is TGTGCCAGCTCACCGACTTTTCTGGCTGAAGCTTTCTTT.

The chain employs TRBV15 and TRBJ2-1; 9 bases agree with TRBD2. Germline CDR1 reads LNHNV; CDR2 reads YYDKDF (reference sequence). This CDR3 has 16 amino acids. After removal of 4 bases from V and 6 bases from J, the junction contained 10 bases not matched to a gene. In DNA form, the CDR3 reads TGTGCCACCAGCAAAGGGCCGGGACTAGCAGCCAATGAGCAGTTCTTC. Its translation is CATSKGPGLAANEQFF.

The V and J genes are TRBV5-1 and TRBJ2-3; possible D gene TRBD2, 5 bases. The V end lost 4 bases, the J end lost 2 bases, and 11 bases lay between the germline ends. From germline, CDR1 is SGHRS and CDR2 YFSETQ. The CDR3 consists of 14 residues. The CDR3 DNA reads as TGCGCCAGCAGCCACGGACTGGACACAGATACGCAGTATTTT. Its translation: CASSHGLDTDTQYF.

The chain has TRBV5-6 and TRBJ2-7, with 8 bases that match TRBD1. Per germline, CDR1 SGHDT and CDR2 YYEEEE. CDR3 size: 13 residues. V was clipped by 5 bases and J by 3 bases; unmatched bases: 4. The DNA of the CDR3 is TGTGCCAGCAGGCCGACAGGGGACTACGAGCAGTACTTC. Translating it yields CASRPTGDYEQYF.

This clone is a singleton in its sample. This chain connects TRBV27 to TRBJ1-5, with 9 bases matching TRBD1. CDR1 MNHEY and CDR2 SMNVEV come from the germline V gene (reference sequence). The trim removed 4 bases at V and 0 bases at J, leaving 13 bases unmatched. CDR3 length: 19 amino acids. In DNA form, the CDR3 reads TGTGCCAGCAGTTCCTCCCCCGACAGGGGGGGTTATAGCAATCAGCCCCAGCATTTT. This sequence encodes CASSSSPDRGGYSNQPQHF.

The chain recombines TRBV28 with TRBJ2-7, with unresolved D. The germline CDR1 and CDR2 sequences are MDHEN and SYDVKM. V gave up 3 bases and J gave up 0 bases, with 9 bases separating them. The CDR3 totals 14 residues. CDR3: CASSFGRISYEQYF. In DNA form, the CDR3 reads TGTGCCAGCAGTTTTGGCAGGATCTCCTACGAGCAGTACTTC. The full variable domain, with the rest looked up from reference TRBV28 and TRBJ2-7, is DVKVTQSSRYLVKRTGEKVFLECVQDMDHENMFWYRQDPGLGLRLIYFSYDVKMKEKGDIPEGYSVSREKKERFSLILESASTNQTSMYLCASSFGRISYEQYFGPGTRLTVT.

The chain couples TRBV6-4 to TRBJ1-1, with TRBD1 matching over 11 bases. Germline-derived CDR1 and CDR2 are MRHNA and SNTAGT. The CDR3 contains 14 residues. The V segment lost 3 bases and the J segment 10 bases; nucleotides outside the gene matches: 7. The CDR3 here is CASSETRTGGRAFF. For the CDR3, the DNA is TGTGCCAGCAGTGAGACGCGGACAGGGGGCCGAGCTTTCTTT.

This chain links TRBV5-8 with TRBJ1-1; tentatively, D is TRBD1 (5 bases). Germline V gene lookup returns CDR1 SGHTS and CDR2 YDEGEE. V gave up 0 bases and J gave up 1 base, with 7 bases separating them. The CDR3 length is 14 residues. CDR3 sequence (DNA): TGTGCCAGCAGCTTGGGACAGCCGAACACTGAAGCTTTCTTT. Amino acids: CASSLGQPNTEAFF.

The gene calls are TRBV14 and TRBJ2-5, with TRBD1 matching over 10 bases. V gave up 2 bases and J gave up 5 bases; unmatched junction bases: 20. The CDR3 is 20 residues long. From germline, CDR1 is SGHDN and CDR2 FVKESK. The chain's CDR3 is CASSQPAGVNDRGRLETQYF. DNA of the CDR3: TGTGCCAGCAGCCAACCAGCGGGGGTAAACGACAGGGGGCGATTGGAGACCCAGTACTTC.

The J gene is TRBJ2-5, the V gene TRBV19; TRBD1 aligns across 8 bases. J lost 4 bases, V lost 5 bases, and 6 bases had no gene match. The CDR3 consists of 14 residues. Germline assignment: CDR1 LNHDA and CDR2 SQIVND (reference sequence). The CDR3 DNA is TGTGCCAGTAGTTCCCGGACAGGGTTAGAGACCCAGTACTTC. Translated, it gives CASSSRTGLETQYF.

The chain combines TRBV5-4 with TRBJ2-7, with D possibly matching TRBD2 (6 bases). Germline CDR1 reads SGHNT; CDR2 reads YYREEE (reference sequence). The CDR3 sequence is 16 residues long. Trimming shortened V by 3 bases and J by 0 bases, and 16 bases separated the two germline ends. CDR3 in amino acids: CASSSGFGGSSYEQYF. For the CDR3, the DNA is TGTGCCAGCAGCTCGGGCTTCGGGGGAAGCTCCTACGAGCAGTACTTC.

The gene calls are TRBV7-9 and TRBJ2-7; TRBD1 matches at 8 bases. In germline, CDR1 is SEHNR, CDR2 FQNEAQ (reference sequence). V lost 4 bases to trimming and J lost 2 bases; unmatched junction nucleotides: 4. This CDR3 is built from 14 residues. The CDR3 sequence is CASSSPGQAYEQYF. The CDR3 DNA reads TGTGCCAGCAGCTCACCGGGACAGGCCTACGAGCAGTACTTC.

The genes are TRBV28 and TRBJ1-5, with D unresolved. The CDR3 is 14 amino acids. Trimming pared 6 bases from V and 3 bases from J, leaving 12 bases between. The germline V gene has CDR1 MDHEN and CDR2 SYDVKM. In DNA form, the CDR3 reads TGTGCCAGCAGCTTGGCGGTGGTCAATCAGCCCCAGCATTTT. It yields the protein CASSLAVVNQPQHF.

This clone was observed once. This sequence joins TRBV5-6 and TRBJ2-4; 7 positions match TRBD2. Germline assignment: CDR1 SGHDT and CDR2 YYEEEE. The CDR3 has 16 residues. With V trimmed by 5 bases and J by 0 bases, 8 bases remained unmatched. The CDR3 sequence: CASSSWGGIAKNIQYF. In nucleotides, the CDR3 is TGTGCCAGCAGTTCTTGGGGGGGTATAGCCAAAAACATTCAGTACTTC.

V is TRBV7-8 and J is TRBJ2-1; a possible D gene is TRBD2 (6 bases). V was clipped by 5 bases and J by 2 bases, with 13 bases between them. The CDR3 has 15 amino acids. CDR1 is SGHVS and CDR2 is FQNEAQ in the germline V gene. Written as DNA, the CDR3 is TGTGCCAGCAGCCTACCAACTAGCACCTACAATGAGCAGTTCTTC. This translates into CASSLPTSTYNEQFF. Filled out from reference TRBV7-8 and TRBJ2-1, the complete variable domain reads GAGVSQSPRYKVAKRGQDVALRCDPISGHVSLFWYQQALGQGPEFLTYFQNEAQLDKSGLPSDRFFAERPEGSVSTLKIQRTQQEDSAVYLCASSLPTSTYNEQFFGPGTRLTVL.

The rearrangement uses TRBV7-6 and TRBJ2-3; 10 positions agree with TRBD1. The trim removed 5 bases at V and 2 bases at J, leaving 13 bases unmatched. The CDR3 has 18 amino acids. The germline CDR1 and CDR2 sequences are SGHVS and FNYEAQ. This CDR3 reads CASSTPPTGGAATDTQYF. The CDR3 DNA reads TGTGCCAGCAGCACCCCGCCGACAGGGGGCGCGGCCACAGATACGCAGTATTTT.

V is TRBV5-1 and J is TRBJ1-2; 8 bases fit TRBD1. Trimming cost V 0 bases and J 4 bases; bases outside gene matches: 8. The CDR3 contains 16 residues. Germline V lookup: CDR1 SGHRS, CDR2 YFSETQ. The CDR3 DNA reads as TGCGCCAGCAGCTTGGGATGGACAGGGATGGTCTATGGCTACACCTTC. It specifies CASSLGWTGMVYGYTF.

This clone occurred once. The CDR3 bases are TGCGCCAGCAGCGCTAGCGGTCCCTCCACAGATACGCAGTATTTT. Its translation is CASSASGPSTDTQYF. The chain uses TRBV5-1 and TRBJ2-3; 7 bases map to TRBD2. The V segment lost 4 bases and the J segment 2 bases; nucleotides outside the gene matches: 7. The CDR3 length is 15 residues. Germline CDR1 is SGHRS and CDR2 is YFSETQ.

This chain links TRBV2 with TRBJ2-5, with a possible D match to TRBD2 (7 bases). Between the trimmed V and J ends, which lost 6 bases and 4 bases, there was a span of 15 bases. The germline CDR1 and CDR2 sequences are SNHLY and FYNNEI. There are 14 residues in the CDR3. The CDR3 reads CASRPGGPLETQYF. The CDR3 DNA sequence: TGTGCCAGCAGACCCGGGGGGCCCTTAGAGACCCAGTACTTC.

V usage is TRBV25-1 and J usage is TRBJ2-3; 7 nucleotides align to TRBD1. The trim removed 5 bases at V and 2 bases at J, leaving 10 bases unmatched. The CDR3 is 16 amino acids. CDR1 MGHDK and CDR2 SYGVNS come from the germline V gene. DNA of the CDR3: TGTGCCAGCAGTCCCCAGACAGGGCGATACACAGATACGCAGTATTTT. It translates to CASSPQTGRYTDTQYF.

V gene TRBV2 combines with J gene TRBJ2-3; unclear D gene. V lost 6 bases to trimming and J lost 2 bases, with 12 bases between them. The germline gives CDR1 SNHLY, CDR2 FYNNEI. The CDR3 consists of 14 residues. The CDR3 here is CASRFLGSTDTQYF. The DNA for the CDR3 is TGTGCCAGCAGGTTCCTAGGATCCACAGATACGCAGTATTTT.

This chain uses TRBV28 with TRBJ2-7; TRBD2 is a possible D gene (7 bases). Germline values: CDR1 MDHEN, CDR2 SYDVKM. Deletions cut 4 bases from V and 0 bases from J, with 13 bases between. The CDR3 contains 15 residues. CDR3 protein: CASSSPGGLSYEQYF. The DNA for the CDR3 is TGTGCCAGCAGTTCCCCCGGGGGGCTCTCCTACGAGCAGTACTTC. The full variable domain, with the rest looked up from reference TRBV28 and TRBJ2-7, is DVKVTQSSRYLVKRTGEKVFLECVQDMDHENMFWYRQDPGLGLRLIYFSYDVKMKEKGDIPEGYSVSREKKERFSLILESASTNQTSMYLCASSSPGGLSYEQYFGPGTRLTVT.

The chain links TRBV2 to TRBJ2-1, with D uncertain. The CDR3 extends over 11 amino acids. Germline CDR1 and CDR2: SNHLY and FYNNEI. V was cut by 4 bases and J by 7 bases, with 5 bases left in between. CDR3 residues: CASSARNEQFF. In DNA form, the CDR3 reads TGTGCCAGCAGTGCGCGGAATGAGCAGTTCTTC.